This record covers a single T cell receptor (beta chain). TCRdb's copy holds only in-frame clones and misses some; the assay was immunoSEQ multiplex PCR. The data contain 150,000 to 200,000 clones, almost 90% of them singletons. The entry originates in a study of control samples from healthy donors and cancer patients. This CDR3 has 13 residues. The ends lost 6 bases at V and 5 bases at J; junction bases unmatched: 2. Germline CDR1 and CDR2: MDHEN and SYDVKM. This TCR was recovered from a woman between 50 and 59 years old in good health. V usage is TRBV28 and J usage is TRBJ1-5; 9 bases align to TRBD1. Sequencing was done on a sample of blood. CDR3 sequence (DNA): TGTGCCAGCAGGGGACAGGGACATCAGCCCCAGCATTTT. It is translated as CASRGQGHQPQHF. Complete variable domain (other parts from reference TRBV28 and TRBJ1-5): DVKVTQSSRYLVKRTGEKVFLECVQDMDHENMFWYRQDPGLGLRLIYFSYDVKMKEKGDIPEGYSVSREKKERFSLILESASTNQTSMYLCASRGQGHQPQHFGDGTRLSIL.